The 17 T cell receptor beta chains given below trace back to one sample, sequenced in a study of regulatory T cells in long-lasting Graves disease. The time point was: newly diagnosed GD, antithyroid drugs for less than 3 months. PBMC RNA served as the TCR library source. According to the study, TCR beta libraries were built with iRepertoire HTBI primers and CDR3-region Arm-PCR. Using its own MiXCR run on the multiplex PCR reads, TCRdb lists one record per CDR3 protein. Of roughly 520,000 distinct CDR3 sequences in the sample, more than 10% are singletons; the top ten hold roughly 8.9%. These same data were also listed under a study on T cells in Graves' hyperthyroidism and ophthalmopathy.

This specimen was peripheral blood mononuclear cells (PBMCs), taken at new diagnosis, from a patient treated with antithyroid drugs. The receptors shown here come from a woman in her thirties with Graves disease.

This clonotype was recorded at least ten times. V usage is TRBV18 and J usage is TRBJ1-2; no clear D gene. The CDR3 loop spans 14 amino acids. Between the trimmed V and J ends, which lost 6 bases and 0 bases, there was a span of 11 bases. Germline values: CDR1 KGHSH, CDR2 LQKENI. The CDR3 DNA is TGTGCCAGCTCGGAGACCGGGGCTAACTATGGCTACACCTTC. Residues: CASSETGANYGYTF.

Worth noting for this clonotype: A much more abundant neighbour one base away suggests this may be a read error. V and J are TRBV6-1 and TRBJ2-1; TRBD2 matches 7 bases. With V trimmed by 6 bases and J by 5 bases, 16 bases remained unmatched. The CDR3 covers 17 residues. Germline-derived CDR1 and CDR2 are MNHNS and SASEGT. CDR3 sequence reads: CASRRTGGSAYHNEQFF. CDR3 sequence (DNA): TGTGCCAGCAGACGGACTGGCGGGAGCGCGTACCACAATGAGCAGTTCTTC.

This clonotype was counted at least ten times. For the CDR3, the DNA is TGCAGTGCTAGAGTACGACCAGGATACACAGATACGCAGTATTTT. This sequence encodes CSARVRPGYTDTQYF. The chain uses TRBV20-1 and TRBJ2-3; D remains ambiguous. The CDR3 is 15 amino acids. Looked up from germline, CDR1 is DFQATT and CDR2 is SNEGSKA (reference sequence). V lost 1 base and J lost 2, with 13 bases in between.

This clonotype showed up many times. The CDR3 is CASRYRALGEKLFF. The CDR3 nucleotides read TGTGCCAGCAGGTACCGGGCCCTAGGCGAAAAACTGTTTTTT. V and J are TRBV2 and TRBJ1-4; no reliable D call. The CDR3 runs 14 residues. The germline gives CDR1 SNHLY, CDR2 FYNNEI. V dropped 6 bases and J dropped 8 bases, with 16 bases sitting between them.

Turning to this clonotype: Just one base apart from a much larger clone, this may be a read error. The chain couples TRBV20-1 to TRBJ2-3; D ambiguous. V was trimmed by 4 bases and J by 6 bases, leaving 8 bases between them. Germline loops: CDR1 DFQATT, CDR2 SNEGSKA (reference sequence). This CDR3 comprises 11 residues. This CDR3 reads CSANRWDTQYF. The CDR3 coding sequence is TGCAGTGCTAATCGGTGGGATACGCAGTATTTT.

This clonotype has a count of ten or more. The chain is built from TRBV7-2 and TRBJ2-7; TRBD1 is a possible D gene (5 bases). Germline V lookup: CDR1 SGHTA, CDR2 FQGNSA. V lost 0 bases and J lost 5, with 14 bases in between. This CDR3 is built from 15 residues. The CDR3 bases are TGTGCCAGCAGCTTAGCTGCAGGGTCGGTCCACGAGCAGTACTTC. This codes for CASSLAAGSVHEQYF.

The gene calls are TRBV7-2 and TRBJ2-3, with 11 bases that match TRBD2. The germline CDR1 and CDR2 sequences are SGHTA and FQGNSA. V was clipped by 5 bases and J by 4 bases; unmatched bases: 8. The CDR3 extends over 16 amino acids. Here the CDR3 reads CASSPRLAGSADTQYF. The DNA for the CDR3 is TGTGCCAGCAGCCCCCGACTAGCGGGAAGCGCAGATACGCAGTATTTT.

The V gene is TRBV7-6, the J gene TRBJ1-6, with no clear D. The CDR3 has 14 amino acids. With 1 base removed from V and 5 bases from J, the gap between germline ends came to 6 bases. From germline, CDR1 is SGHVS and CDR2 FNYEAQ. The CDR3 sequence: CASSLVADNSPLHF. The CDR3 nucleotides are TGTGCCAGCAGCTTAGTGGCGGATAATTCACCCCTCCACTTT.

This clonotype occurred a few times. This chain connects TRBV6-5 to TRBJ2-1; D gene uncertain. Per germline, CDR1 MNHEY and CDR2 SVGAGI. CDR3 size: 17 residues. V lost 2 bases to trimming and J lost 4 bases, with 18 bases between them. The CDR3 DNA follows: TGTGCCAGCAGTTACCGTACAAAACGGACGGAGTACAATGAGCAGTTCTTC. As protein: CASSYRTKRTEYNEQFF.

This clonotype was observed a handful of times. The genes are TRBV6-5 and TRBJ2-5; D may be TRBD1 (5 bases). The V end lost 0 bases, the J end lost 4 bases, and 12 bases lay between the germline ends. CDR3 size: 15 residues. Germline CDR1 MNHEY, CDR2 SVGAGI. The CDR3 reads CASSYSSLRGETQYF. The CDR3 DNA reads TGTGCCAGCAGTTACTCCTCCCTAAGGGGAGAGACCCAGTACTTC.

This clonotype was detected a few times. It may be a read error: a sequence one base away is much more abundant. In DNA, the CDR3 is TGTGTCAGCAGCCAGGGACGGGGAAGGGGGCCCACTGAAGCTTTCTTT. This encodes CVSSQGRGRGPTEAFF. This sequence joins TRBV3-1 and TRBJ1-1, with 7 bases fitting TRBD1. Germline values: CDR1 LGHDT, CDR2 YNNKEL (reference sequence). This CDR3 comprises 16 residues.

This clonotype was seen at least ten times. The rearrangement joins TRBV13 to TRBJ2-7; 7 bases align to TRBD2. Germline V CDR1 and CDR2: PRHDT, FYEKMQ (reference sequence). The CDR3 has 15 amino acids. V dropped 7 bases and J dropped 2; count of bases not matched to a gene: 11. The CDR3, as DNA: TGTGCCAGCACCCATTCATTGGCGGGGGCCTACGAGCAGTACTTC. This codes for CASTHSLAGAYEQYF.

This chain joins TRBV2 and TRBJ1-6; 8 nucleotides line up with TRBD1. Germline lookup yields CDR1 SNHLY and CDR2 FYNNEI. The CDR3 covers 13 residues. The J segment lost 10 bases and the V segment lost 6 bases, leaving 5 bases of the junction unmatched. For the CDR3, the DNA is TGTGCCAGCAGAGACAGGGGTGGATCACCCCTCCACTTT. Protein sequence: CASRDRGGSPLHF.

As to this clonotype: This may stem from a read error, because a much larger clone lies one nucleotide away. The CDR3 reads CASTKGACRGETQYF. CDR3 nucleotides: TGTGCCAGCACCAAAGGGGCGTGTCGGGGGGAGACCCAGTACTTC. This chain joins TRBV6-1 and TRBJ2-3, with D tentatively TRBD2 (6 bases). The J call could be wrong; TRBJ2-5 is a better fit for the DNA end. The CDR3 length is 15 residues. Germline CDR1 and CDR2: MNHNS and SASEGT.

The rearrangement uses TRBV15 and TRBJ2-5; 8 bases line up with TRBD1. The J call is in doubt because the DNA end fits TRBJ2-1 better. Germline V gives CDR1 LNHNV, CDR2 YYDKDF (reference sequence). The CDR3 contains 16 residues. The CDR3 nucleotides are TGTGCCACCAGCAGAGATGGGGACAGGATCCACAATGAGCAGTTCTTC. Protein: CATSRDGDRIHNEQFF.

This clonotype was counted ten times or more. CDR3 DNA: TGCAGTGCTAGTCGGTTTGATTCTAGCGGGAGATCCCAAGAGACCCAGTACTTC. It specifies CSASRFDSSGRSQETQYF. The rearrangement links TRBV20-1 to TRBJ2-5, with 10 bases identical to TRBD2. The CDR3 spans 18 residues. Germline V CDR1 and CDR2: DFQATT, SNEGSKA (reference sequence). The V segment lost 3 bases and the J segment 1 base; nucleotides outside the gene matches: 14.

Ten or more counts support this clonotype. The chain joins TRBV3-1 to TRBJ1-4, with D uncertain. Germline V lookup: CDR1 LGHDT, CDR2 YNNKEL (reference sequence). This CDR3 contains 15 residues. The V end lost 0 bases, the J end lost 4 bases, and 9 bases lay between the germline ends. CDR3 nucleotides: TGTGCCAGCAGCCAAGATCGCGGATATAATGAAAAACTGTTTTTT. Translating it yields CASSQDRGYNEKLFF.